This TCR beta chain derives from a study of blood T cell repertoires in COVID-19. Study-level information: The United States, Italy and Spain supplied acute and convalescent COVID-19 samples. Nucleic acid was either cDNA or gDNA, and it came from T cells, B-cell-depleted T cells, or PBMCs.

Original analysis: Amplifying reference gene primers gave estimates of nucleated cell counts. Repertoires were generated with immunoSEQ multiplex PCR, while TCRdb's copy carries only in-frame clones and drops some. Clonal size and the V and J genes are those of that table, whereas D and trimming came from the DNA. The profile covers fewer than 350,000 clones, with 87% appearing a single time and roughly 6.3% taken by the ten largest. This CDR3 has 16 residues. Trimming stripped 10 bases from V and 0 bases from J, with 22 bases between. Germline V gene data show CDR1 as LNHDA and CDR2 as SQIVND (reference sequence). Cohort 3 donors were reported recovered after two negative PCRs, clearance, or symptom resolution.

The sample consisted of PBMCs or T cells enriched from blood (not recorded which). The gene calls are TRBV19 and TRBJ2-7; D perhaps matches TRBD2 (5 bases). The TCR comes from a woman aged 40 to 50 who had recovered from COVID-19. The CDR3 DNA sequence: TGTGCCACCTCGGACGGACTCACCGCTTCCTCCTACGAGCAGTACTTC. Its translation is CATSDGLTASSYEQYF.